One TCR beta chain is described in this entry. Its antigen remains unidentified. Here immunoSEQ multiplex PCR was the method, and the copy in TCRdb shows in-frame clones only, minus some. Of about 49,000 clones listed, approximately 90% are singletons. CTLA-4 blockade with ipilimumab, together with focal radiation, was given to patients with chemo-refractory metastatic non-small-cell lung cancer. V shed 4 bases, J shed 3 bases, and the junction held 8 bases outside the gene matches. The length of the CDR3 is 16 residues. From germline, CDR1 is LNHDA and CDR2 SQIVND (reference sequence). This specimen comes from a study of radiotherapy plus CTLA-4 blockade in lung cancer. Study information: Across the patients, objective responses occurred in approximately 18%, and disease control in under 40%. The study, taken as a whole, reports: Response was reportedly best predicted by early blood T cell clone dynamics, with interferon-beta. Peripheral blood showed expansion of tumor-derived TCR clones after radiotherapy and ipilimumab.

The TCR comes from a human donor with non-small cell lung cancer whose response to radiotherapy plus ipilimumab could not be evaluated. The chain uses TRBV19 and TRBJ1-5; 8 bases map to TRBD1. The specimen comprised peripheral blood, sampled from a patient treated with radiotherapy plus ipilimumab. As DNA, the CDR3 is TGTGCCAGTAGTACCCGGACAGGGTCGTACAATCAGCCCCAGCATTTT. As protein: CASSTRTGSYNQPQHF.